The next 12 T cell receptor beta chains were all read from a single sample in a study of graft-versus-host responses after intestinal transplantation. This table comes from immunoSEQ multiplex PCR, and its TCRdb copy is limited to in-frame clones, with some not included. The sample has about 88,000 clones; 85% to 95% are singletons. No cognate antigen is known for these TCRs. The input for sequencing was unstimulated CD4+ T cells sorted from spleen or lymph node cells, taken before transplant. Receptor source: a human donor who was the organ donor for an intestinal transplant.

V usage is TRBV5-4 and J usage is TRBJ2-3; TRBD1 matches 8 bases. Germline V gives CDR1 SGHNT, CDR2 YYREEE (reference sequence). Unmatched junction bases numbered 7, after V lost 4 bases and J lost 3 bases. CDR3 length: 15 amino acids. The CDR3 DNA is TGTGCCAGCAGCCCGAGGGACAGGTTGACAGATACGCAGTATTTT. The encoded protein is CASSPRDRLTDTQYF.

DNA of the CDR3: TGTGCCATCAGTGGCGGGGGGGGTAAGTCCTACAATGAGCAGTTCTTC. This translates into CAISGGGGKSYNEQFF. J is TRBJ2-1 and V is TRBV10-3; 9 bases match TRBD2. V dropped 4 bases and J dropped 1; count of bases not matched to a gene: 5. The CDR3 consists of 16 residues. The V gene's germline CDR1 is ENHRY and CDR2 SYGVKD.

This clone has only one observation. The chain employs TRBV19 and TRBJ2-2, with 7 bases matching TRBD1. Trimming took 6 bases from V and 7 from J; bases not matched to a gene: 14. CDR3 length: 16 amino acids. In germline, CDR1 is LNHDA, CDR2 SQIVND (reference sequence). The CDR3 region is CASSRGTASPVGELFF. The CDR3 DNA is TGTGCCAGTAGCAGGGGGACAGCCTCTCCCGTCGGGGAGCTGTTTTTT.

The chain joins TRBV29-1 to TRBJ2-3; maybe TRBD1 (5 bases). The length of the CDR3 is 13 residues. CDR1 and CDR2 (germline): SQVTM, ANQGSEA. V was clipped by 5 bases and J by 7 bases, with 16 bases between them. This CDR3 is CSVYEQDWNTQYF. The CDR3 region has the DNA TGCAGCGTTTACGAACAGGATTGGAATACGCAGTATTTT.

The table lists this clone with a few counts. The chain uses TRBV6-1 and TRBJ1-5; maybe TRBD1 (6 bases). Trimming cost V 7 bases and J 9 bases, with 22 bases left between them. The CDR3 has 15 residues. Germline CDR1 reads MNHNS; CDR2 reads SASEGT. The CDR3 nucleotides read TGTGCCAGCAAGATAAATGGGGACACTGCCTCGCCCCAGCATTTT. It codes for CASKINGDTASPQHF.

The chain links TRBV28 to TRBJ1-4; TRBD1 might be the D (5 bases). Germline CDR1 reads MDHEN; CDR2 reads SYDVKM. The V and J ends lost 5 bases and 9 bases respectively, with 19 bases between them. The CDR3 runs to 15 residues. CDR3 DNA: TGTGCCAGCAGTGGGGGGGGACGGATCCTGAAAAAACTGTTTTTT. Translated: CASSGGGRILKKLFF.

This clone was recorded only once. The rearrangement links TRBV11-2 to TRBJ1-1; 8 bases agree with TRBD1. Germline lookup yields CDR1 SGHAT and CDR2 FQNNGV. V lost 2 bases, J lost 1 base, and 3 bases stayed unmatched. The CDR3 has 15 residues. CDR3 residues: CASSLRQGKNTEAFF. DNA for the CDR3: TGTGCCAGCAGCTTAAGACAGGGGAAGAACACTGAAGCTTTCTTT.

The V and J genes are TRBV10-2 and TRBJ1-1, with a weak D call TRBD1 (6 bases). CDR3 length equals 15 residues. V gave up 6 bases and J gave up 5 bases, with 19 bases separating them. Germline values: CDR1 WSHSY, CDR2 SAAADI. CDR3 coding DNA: TGCGCCAGCAGGGGAAGGACAGCGCAGGAGACTGAAGCTTTCTTT. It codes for CASRGRTAQETEAFF.

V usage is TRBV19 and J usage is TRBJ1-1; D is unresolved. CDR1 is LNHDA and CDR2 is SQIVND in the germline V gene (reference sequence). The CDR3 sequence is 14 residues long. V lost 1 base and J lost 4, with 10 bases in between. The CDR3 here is CASSIGTWGTEAFF. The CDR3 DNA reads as TGTGCCAGTAGTATAGGGACTTGGGGCACTGAAGCTTTCTTT.

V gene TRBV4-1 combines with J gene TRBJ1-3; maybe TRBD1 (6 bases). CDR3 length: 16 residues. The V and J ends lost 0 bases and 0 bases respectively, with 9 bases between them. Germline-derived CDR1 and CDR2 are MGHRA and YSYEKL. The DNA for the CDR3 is TGCGCCAGCAGCCAAGATCGGGGACACTCTGGAAACACCATATATTTT. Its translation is CASSQDRGHSGNTIYF.

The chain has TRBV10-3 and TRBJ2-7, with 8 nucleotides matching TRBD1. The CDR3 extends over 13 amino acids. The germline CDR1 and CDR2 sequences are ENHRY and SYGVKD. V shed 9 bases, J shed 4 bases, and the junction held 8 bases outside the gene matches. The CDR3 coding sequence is TGTGCCATTAGGACAGGGCAATGGTACGAGCAGTACTTC. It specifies CAIRTGQWYEQYF.

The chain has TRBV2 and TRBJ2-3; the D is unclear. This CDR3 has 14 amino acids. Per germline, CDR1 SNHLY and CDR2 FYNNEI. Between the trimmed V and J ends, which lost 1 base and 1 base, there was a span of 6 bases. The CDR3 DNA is TGTGCCAGCAGTGAAGTAACAGGCACAGATACGCAGTATTTT. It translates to CASSEVTGTDTQYF.